These 25 T cell receptor beta chains were all obtained from the same sample, sequenced in a study of CD8 T cells in ankylosing spondylitis. TCRdb recomputed calls from the 5' RACE reads with MiXCR, one row per CDR3 protein. The sample yields about 200,000 distinct CDR3 sequences, roughly 26% seen once. Sequences were obtained from blood, either unsorted or a sorted T cell fraction (not recorded which). These receptors all stem from a male donor with ankylosing spondylitis or in good health (not recorded which).

This clonotype was seen many times. The rearrangement links TRBV6-1 to TRBJ2-5, with TRBD2 matching over 11 bases. Losses at the gene ends were 5 bases for V and 5 bases for J; bases not matched to a gene: 7. CDR1 and CDR2 from the germline V gene are MNHNS and SASEGT. The CDR3 totals 15 residues. The DNA of the CDR3 is TGTGCCAGCAGTAAACTAGCGGGAGTGGGGGAGACCCAGTACTTC. It encodes CASSKLAGVGETQYF.

In this sample, this clonotype turned up many times. V is TRBV3-1 and J is TRBJ2-3; perhaps D is TRBD1 or TRBD2 (5 bases each). Germline CDR1 and CDR2: LGHDT and YNNKEL (reference sequence). CDR3 length: 15 amino acids. With 4 bases removed from V and 3 bases from J, the gap between germline ends came to 14 bases. The CDR3 reads CASSRGGRWTDTQYF. The CDR3 DNA follows: TGTGCCAGCAGCCGGGGCGGGCGGTGGACAGATACGCAGTATTTT.

The gene calls are TRBV7-2 and TRBJ2-1, with 9 bases identical to TRBD2. Germline values: CDR1 SGHTA, CDR2 FQGNSA. V trimming: 1 base; J trimming: 7 bases; junction bases outside the gene matches: 8. CDR3 size: 16 residues. CDR3 protein: CASSLVPAGGLNEQFF. The CDR3 nucleotides are TGTGCCAGCAGCTTAGTTCCAGCGGGAGGCTTGAATGAGCAGTTCTTC.

This clonotype has ten or more counts. The rearrangement links TRBV5-5 to TRBJ2-3; 7 bases fit TRBD2. The length of the CDR3 is 13 residues. CDR1 is SGHKS and CDR2 is YYEKEE in the germline V gene (reference sequence). Unmatched junction bases numbered 1, after V lost 3 bases and J lost 3 bases. CDR3 sequence (DNA): TGTGCCAGCAGCTCGCGGGGGACAGATACGCAGTATTTT. Its protein is CASSSRGTDTQYF. The full variable domain, completed using reference TRBV5-5 and TRBJ2-3, is DAGVTQSPTHLIKTRGQQVTLRCSPISGHKSVSWYQQVLGQGPQFIFQYYEKEERGRGNFPDRFSARQFPNYSSELNVNALLLGDSALYLCASSSRGTDTQYFGPGTRLTVL.

This clonotype has only a few counts. This chain connects TRBV13 to TRBJ2-1; 7 bases are shared with TRBD2. Looked up from germline, CDR1 is PRHDT and CDR2 is FYEKMQ (reference sequence). After removal of 5 bases from V and 12 bases from J, the junction contained 16 bases not matched to a gene. This CDR3 has 15 amino acids. Here the CDR3 reads CASSPGTTLPTRQFF. CDR3 nucleotide sequence: TGTGCCAGCAGCCCCGGGACTACGCTCCCTACAAGGCAGTTCTTC.

The genes are TRBV6-5 and TRBJ1-6, with 9 positions matching TRBD1. Germline V lookup: CDR1 MNHEY, CDR2 SVGAGI. With 4 bases clipped from V and 10 bases from J, the junction kept 5 bases outside the gene matches. The CDR3 spans 14 residues. CDR3 coding DNA: TGTGCCAGCAGTTGGGACAGGGTGAGGTCACCCCTCCACTTT. It specifies CASSWDRVRSPLHF.

In its sample, this clonotype was seen a few times. This sequence joins TRBV29-1 and TRBJ1-1; TRBD1 matches 8 bases. V was clipped by 4 bases and J by 2 bases; unmatched bases: 3. Looked up from germline, CDR1 is SQVTM and CDR2 is ANQGSEA. CDR3 length equals 13 residues. The CDR3 nucleotides read TGCAGCGTTGGGGACAGGACCAACACTGAAGCTTTCTTT. Translation gives CSVGDRTNTEAFF.

This clonotype was seen many times. The chain carries TRBV10-3 and TRBJ2-1, with TRBD1 identical over 11 bases. This CDR3 is built from 14 residues. The ends lost 6 bases at V and 3 bases at J; junction bases unmatched: 1. The V gene's germline CDR1 is ENHRY and CDR2 SYGVKD. CDR3 in amino acids: CAIRGTGGYNEQFF. The CDR3 nucleotides are TGTGCCATCAGAGGGACAGGGGGCTACAATGAGCAGTTCTTC.

Many counts were recorded for this clonotype. The chain has TRBV20-1 and TRBJ2-7, with D hard to call. CDR3 length: 15 amino acids. The V gene lost 0 bases and the J gene lost 0 bases, with 12 bases spanning the gap. Germline loops: CDR1 DFQATT, CDR2 SNEGSKA (reference sequence). The CDR3 here is CSARDPSRSSYEQYF. CDR3 sequence (DNA): TGCAGTGCTAGAGATCCGAGTAGGAGCTCCTACGAGCAGTACTTC.

This clonotype was recorded at least ten times. The chain is built from TRBV11-2 and TRBJ1-5; the D gene is possibly TRBD1 (5 bases). The CDR3 length is 17 residues. Germline V gives CDR1 SGHAT, CDR2 FQNNGV. The V end was cut by 0 bases, the J end by 0 bases, with 12 bases between. The CDR3 bases are TGTGCCAGCAGCTTAGATCGTCCAGGGCTTAGCAATCAGCCCCAGCATTTT. Translating it yields CASSLDRPGLSNQPQHF. Variable domain in full (rest from reference TRBV11-2 and TRBJ1-5): EAGVAQSPRYKIIEKRQSVAFWCNPISGHATLYWYQQILGQGPKLLIQFQNNGVVDDSQLPKDRFSAERLKGVDSTLKIQPAKLEDSAVYLCASSLDRPGLSNQPQHFGDGTRLSIL.

This rearrangement joins TRBV6-5 to TRBJ2-2; 12 bases line up with TRBD1. This CDR3 is built from 16 residues. J gave up 6 bases and V 6 bases, and 8 bases lay outside the gene matches. Germline CDR1 MNHEY, CDR2 SVGAGI. CDR3 DNA: TGTGCCAGCAGCTACGCGGGACAGGGGGCCGCCGGGGAGCTGTTTTTT. Its protein is CASSYAGQGAAGELFF.

This sequence joins TRBV6-5 and TRBJ1-1; D is unclear. The CDR3 loop spans 15 amino acids. CDR1 is MNHEY and CDR2 is SVGAGI in the germline V gene. The germline V and J ends were trimmed by 0 bases and 0 bases, with 8 bases remaining between them. Here the CDR3 DNA reads TGTGCCAGCAGTTACTCGAGGCAGATGAACACTGAAGCTTTCTTT. Amino acid sequence: CASSYSRQMNTEAFF.

This clonotype was observed a handful of times. This chain joins TRBV5-5 and TRBJ2-4; possibly TRBD1 for D (5 bases). The CDR3 is made up of 16 amino acids. Trimming pared 3 bases from V and 0 bases from J, leaving 13 bases between. Germline V gene sequence: CDR1 SGHKS, CDR2 YYEKEE (reference sequence). The CDR3 loop is CASSSRQTLAKNIQYF. DNA of the CDR3: TGTGCCAGCAGCTCACGACAGACCTTAGCCAAAAACATTCAGTACTTC.

This clonotype occurred many times. This chain links TRBV6-2 or TRBV6-3 with TRBJ2-2, with D perhaps matching TRBD1 or TRBD2 (5 bases each). Deletions cut 5 bases from V and 4 bases from J, with 23 bases between. Germline V lookup: CDR1 MNHEY, CDR2 SVGEGT. This CDR3 contains 18 residues. The CDR3 DNA reads as TGTGCCAGCAGTCGTCCCCCCCTACTGGGGGTGAGCACCGGGGAGCTGTTTTTT. Its protein product is CASSRPPLLGVSTGELFF.

CDR3 sequence reads: CASSWDRRDTEAFF. The CDR3 bases are TGTGCCAGCAGTTGGGACAGGAGGGACACTGAAGCTTTCTTT. The chain joins TRBV2 to TRBJ1-1; 8 bases are a match to TRBD1. The CDR3 contains 14 residues. The germline CDR1 and CDR2 sequences are SNHLY and FYNNEI. Trimming at V came to 5 bases and at J to 3 bases, leaving 5 bases not matched to a gene.

This clonotype has at least ten counts. The chain recombines TRBV12-3 or TRBV12-4 with TRBJ2-7; D is undetermined. Trimming cost V 3 bases and J 6 bases, with 9 bases left between them. This CDR3 is built from 12 residues. CDR3 in DNA: TGTGCCAGCAGTTTGGACCTGCCCGAGCAGTACTTC. Translation gives CASSLDLPEQYF.

This chain uses TRBV6-2 or TRBV6-3 with TRBJ1-1, with D unclear. The germline gives CDR1 MNHEY, CDR2 SVGEGT. Trimming removed 2 bases from V and 1 base from J, with 8 bases in between. The CDR3 loop spans 14 amino acids. CDR3 sequence (DNA): TGTGCCAGCAGTTACGAACACAGGAACACTGAAGCTTTCTTT. Amino acid sequence: CASSYEHRNTEAFF.

The rearrangement links TRBV29-1 to TRBJ2-3; no clear D. Trimming pared 6 bases from V and 2 bases from J, leaving 9 bases between. CDR3 length: 12 residues. Germline lookup yields CDR1 SQVTM and CDR2 ANQGSEA. The CDR3 reads CSVRPNTDTQYF. The DNA of the CDR3 is TGCAGCGTGCGACCGAACACAGATACGCAGTATTTT.

J is TRBJ2-3 and V is TRBV7-2; D possibly corresponds to TRBD1 (5 bases). The germline gives CDR1 SGHTA, CDR2 FQGNSA. CDR3 size: 15 residues. The V end lost 1 base, the J end lost 3 bases, and 11 bases lay between the germline ends. The CDR3 sequence: CASSLGGKTTDTQYF. The CDR3 coding sequence is TGTGCCAGCAGCTTAGGGGGCAAGACTACAGATACGCAGTATTTT.

This clonotype came up many times. The chain combines TRBV10-3 with TRBJ2-5; D gene unclear. From germline, CDR1 is ENHRY and CDR2 SYGVKD. Trimming took 6 bases from V and 1 from J, leaving 15 bases between them. The CDR3 covers 15 residues. The CDR3 nucleotides read TGTGCCATCAGCCATCCTGGGCGAGTCCAAGAGACCCAGTACTTC. This codes for CAISHPGRVQETQYF.

This clonotype was detected ten times or more. The V and J genes are TRBV20-1 and TRBJ2-1, with D possibly being TRBD2 (5 bases). Germline assignment: CDR1 DFQATT and CDR2 SNEGSKA (reference sequence). Trimming took off 0 bases at V and 0 bases at J, with 12 bases between the two ends. The CDR3 covers 16 residues. The CDR3 region is CSARDRTRGSYNEQFF. CDR3 nucleotides: TGCAGTGCTAGAGACAGGACTCGAGGCTCCTACAATGAGCAGTTCTTC.

This clonotype has ten or more counts. V usage is TRBV15 and J usage is TRBJ1-1, with unresolved D. Germline assignment: CDR1 LNHNV and CDR2 YYDKDF (reference sequence). V was pared by 0 bases and J by 6 bases, with 14 bases between. This CDR3 region has 15 residues. DNA of the CDR3: TGTGCCACCAGCAGAGATCAAAGTAGGCGGGCTGAAGCTTTCTTT. Its translation is CATSRDQSRRAEAFF.

Worth noting for this clonotype: Since a much larger clone is just one base distant, this may be a read error. The chain recombines TRBV12-5 with TRBJ2-7; D perhaps matches TRBD2 (5 bases). The CDR3 is made up of 12 amino acids. The germline CDR1 and CDR2 sequences are LGHNT and FRNRAP. CDR3 bases: TGTACTAGTGGTTTGGATCGCTACGAGCAGTACTTC. As protein: CTSGLDRYEQYF. Complete variable domain (other parts from reference TRBV12-5 and TRBJ2-7): DARVTQTPRHKVTEMGQEVTMRCQPILGHNTVFWYRQTMMQGLELLAYFRNRAPLDDSGMPKDRFSAEMPDATLATLKIQPSEPRDSAVYFCTSGLDRYEQYFGPGTRLTVT.

This clonotype was seen many times. This rearrangement joins TRBV20-1 to TRBJ1-1, with 7 bases that match TRBD1. The junction had 6 bases not matched to a gene; V was cut back by 7 bases and J by 4 bases. Germline CDR1 reads DFQATT; CDR2 reads SNEGSKA (reference sequence). This CDR3 is 12 amino acids long. The CDR3 protein is CSVGRGFTEAFF. CDR3 coding DNA: TGCAGTGTCGGCAGGGGGTTCACTGAAGCTTTCTTT.

The sample holds a few counts of this clonotype. The chain employs TRBV20-1 and TRBJ1-1; no reliable D call. Germline V lookup: CDR1 DFQATT, CDR2 SNEGSKA (reference sequence). V lost 3 bases and J lost 3, with 14 bases in between. This CDR3 region has 14 residues. CDR3 sequence (DNA): TGCAGTGCTAGGGCCCGGGGAAGTCACACTGAAGCTTTCTTT. Protein product: CSARARGSHTEAFF.